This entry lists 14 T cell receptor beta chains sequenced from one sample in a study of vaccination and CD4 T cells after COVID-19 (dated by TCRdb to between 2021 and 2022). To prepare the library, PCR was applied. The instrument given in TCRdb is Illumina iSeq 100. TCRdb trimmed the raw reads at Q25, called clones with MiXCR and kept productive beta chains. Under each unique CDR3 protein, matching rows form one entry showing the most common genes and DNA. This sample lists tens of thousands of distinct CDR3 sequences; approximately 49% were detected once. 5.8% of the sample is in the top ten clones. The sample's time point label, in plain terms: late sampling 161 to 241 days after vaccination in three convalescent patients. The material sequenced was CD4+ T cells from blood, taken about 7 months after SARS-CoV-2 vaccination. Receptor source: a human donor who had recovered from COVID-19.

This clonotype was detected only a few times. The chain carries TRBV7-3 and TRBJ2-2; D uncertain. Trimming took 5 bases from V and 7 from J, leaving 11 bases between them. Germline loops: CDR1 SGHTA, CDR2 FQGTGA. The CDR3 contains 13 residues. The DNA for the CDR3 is TGTGCCAGCAGCCTCTCCCTTGGCGGGGAGCTGTTTTTT. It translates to CASSLSLGGELFF.

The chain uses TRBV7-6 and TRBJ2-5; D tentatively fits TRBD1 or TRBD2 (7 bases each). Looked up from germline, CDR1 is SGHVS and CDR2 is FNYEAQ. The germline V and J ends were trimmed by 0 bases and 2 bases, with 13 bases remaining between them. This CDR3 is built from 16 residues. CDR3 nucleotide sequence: TGTGCCAGCAGCTTAGCGGGAGGGGGCTTACAAGAGACCCAGTACTTC. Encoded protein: CASSLAGGGLQETQYF.

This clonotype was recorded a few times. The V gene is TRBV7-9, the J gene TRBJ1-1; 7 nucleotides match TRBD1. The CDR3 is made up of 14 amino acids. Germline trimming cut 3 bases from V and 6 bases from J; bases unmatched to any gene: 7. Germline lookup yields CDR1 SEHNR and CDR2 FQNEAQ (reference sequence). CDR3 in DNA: TGTGCCAGCAGCTTGACTACAGGGGAGCCTGAAGCTTTCTTT. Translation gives CASSLTTGEPEAFF.

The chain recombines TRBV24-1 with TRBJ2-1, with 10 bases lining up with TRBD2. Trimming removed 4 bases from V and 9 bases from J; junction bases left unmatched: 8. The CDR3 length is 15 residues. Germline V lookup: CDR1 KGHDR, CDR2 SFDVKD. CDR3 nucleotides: TGTGCCACCAGTGAACTAGCGGGATCGCTGGGTGAGCAGTTCTTC. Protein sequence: CATSELAGSLGEQFF.

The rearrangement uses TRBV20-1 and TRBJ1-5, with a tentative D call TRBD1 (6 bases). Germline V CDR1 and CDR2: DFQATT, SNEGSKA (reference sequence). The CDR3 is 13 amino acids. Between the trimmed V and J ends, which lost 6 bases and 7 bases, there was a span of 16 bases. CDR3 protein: CSAIEGGGQPQHF. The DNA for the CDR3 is TGCAGTGCCATAGAGGGGGGAGGACAGCCCCAGCATTTT.

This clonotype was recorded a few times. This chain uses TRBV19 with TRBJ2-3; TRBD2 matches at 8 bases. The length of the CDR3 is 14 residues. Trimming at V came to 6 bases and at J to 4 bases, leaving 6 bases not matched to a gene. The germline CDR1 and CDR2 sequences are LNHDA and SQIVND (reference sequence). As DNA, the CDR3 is TGTGCCAGTAGATTTGGCGGGAGGTCAGATACGCAGTATTTT. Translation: CASRFGGRSDTQYF.

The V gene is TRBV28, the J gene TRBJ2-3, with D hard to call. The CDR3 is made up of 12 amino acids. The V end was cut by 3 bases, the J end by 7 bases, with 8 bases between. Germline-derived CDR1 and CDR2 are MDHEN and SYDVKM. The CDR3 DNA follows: TGTGCCAGCAGTTTTTCGTCGTATACGCAGTATTTT. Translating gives CASSFSSYTQYF. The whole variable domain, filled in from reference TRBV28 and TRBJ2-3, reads DVKVTQSSRYLVKRTGEKVFLECVQDMDHENMFWYRQDPGLGLRLIYFSYDVKMKEKGDIPEGYSVSREKKERFSLILESASTNQTSMYLCASSFSSYTQYFGPGTRLTVL.

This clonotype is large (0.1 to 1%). As DNA, the CDR3 is TGTGCCAGCAGCTTTTCGACAGGGGGGTACCAAGAGACCCAGTACTTC. It encodes CASSFSTGGYQETQYF. This chain connects TRBV7-9 to TRBJ2-5; 9 bases line up with TRBD1. The CDR3 has 16 amino acids. Germline loops: CDR1 SEHNR, CDR2 FQNEAQ (reference sequence). Unmatched junction bases numbered 5, after V lost 3 bases and J lost 0 bases.

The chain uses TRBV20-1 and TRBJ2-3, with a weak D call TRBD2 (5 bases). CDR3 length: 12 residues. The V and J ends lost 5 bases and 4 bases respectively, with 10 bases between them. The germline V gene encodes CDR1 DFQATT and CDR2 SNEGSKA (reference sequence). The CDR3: CSAVWTADTQYF. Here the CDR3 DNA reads TGCAGTGCTGTTTGGACTGCAGATACGCAGTATTTT.

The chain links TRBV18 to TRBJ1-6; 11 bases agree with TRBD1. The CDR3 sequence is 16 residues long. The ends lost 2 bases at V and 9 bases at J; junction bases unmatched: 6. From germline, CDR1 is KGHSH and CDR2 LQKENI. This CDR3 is CASSPTGQGAGSPLHF. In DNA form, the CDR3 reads TGTGCCAGCTCACCAACTGGACAGGGGGCAGGTTCACCCCTCCACTTT.

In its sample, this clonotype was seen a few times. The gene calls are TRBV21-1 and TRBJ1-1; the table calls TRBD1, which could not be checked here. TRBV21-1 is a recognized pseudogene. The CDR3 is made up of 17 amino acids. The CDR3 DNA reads TGTGCCAGCAGCAACCCTCGACAGGGTTTGGGTGTCACTGAAGCTTTCTTT. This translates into CASSNPRQGLGVTEAFF.

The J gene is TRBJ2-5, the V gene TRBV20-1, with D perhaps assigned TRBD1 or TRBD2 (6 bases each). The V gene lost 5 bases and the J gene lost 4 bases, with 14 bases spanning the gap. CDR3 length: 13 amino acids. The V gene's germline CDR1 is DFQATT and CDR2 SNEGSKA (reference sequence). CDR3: CSAPWGAPETQYF. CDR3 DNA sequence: TGCAGTGCTCCGTGGGGGGCCCCAGAGACCCAGTACTTC.

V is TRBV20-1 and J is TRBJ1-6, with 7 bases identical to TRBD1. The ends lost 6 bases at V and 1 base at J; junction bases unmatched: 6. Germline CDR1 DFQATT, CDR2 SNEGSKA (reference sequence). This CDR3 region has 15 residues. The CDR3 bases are TGCAGTGCGGGGTCGACAGGGTCCTATAATTCACCCCTCCACTTT. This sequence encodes CSAGSTGSYNSPLHF.

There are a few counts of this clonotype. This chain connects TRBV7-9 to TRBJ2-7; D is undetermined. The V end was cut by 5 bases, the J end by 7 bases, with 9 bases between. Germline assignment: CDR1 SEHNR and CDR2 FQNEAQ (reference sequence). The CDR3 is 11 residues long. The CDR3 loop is CASSRLWEQYF. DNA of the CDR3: TGTGCCAGCAGCCGACTTTGGGAGCAGTACTTC. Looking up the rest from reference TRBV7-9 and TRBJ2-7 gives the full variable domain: DTGVSQNPRHKITKRGQNVTFRCDPISEHNRLYWYRQTLGQGPEFLTYFQNEAQLEKSRLLSDRFSAERPKGSFSTLEIQRTEQGDSAMYLCASSRLWEQYFGPGTRLTVT.